This T cell receptor (beta chain) was captured in a study of blood T cell repertoires in COVID-19. Assay: immunoSEQ multiplex PCR; the TCRdb copy retains only in-frame clones and omits some. The table records approximately 200,000 clones, about nine tenths of them present only once. CDR1 is LNHDA, CDR2 SQIVND, per germline (reference sequence). This CDR3 spans 12 amino acids. Trimming took 7 bases from V and 4 from J, leaving 10 bases between them. This receptor was obtained from a woman in her twenties or thirties who had recovered from COVID-19. The J gene is TRBJ1-1, the V gene TRBV19; the D gene is possibly TRBD1 (5 bases). The sample comprised PBMCs or T cells enriched from blood (not recorded which). The CDR3 is CASIRVGTEAFF. Here the CDR3 DNA reads TGTGCCAGTATCAGGGTGGGCACTGAAGCTTTCTTT.